The source of this T cell receptor (beta chain) is a study of shared clonotypes between healthy human individuals. Sequencing used immunoSEQ multiplex PCR; TCRdb keeps in-frame clones, though not all of them. The sample holds approximately 740,000 clones, 85% to 95% seen once. CD45RO-negative cells were positively selected for CCR7, leaving out terminally differentiated effector memory CD45RA+ cells. The origin of this receptor is a man aged 25-45 years in good health. The specimen sequenced was naive CD8+ T cells sorted from blood.

CDR3 bases: TGTGCCAGCAGCTTAGGGGCAGGGTCGGACACCGGGGAGCTGTTTTTT. Its translation: CASSLGAGSDTGELFF. The chain carries TRBV7-6 and TRBJ2-2, with a possible D match to TRBD1 (5 bases). The CDR3 is 16 residues long. V was trimmed by 1 base and J by 3 bases, leaving 12 bases between them. Germline CDR1 and CDR2: SGHVS and FNYEAQ.